This TCR beta chain originates from a study of post-analysis software for immune sequencing data (dated by TCRdb to the mid-2010s). With respect to the entire study: Disease courses on record covered relapsing-remitting, secondary progressive and progressive-relapsing multiple sclerosis, though some patients had no subtype annotation. The patient repertoires were compared against around 11 previously published healthy control repertoires obtained from donors aged roughly 6 to 26 years. A subset of samples was prepared in parallel using single-end sample barcoding, then pooled and co-amplified after Illumina adapter ligation. What the study reported, not specific to this receptor: The control group was slightly older than the multiple sclerosis patient group. Compared with controls, multiple sclerosis patients had significantly lower normalized Chao1 diversity, a finding suggesting substantial peripheral T-cell clonal expansion. Direct clustering with F measure showed strong co-clustering of samples prepared in the same batch, prompting a batch-effect correction.

Libraries were prepared through PCR. The sample was run on an Illumina HiSeq 2500. To reduce PCR and sequencing biases, unique molecular identifiers were incorporated into the TCR beta cDNA libraries. About 0.5 million cDNA molecules were obtained for every 1 to 10 million input T cells, so each molecule roughly corresponded to one T cell. Patient libraries were prepared and sequenced with the same protocol used for the earlier healthy control dataset. Samples belonging to the same batch were prepared together, multiplexed and sequenced on a shared HiSeq lane. The authors' analysis ran thus. Raw barcoded reads were processed with MIGEC, discarding single-read molecular identifier groups before consensus assembly and CDR3 extraction. Clonotype tables were post-analysed with VDJtools, and diversity was normalized by down-sampling all datasets to the smallest sample size. Repertoire overlap clustering matched CDR3 amino acid but not nucleotide sequences to correct batch-related cross-sample contamination. Using fastp trimming at Q25 and MiXCR clonotype assembly, TCRdb reanalyzed the public sequencing data and kept in-frame beta chains. Each CDR3 protein appears once, grouped with its most common genes and DNA. The V and J calls come from TCRdb's annotation, not from the publication. The sample table records about 770,000 distinct CDR3 sequences; 35% to 55% of these occur just once. The ten biggest clones cover roughly 4.9% of the sample.

Details on this clonotype: Its target antigen remains unknown. Per-base qualities were not stored, and no clone one base away is much larger.

TCR beta repertoires were profiled from peripheral blood of roughly 13 young patients with multiple sclerosis to demonstrate the VDJtools post-analysis software. The multiple sclerosis patients were children and adolescents ranging in age from roughly 6 to 15 years. Sequenced sample: blood. The TCR comes from a girl under 18 with multiple sclerosis.

The CDR3 has the sequence CSVEDPRQGDGIGYTF. The DNA sequence is as follows: TGCAGCGTTGAAGACCCCCGACAGGGGGATGGTATAGGCTACACCTTC. The chain is assembled from TRBV29-1 and TRBJ1-2, and TRBD1 matches 9 of the central bases. From the cysteine through the phenylalanine, the CDR3 covers 16 amino acids. The read is trimmed to its CDR3 DNA, 48 bases read in frame from base 1. V lost 0 bases and J lost 8 bases, and the count of bases not matched to a germline gene is 13. CDR1 and CDR2 are drawn from the germline V gene: SQVTM, ANQGSEA.